Given below is one TCR beta chain in context. This clonotype has just a few counts. Its antigen specificity is not known. Nothing much larger sits one base from this clone, and base qualities are not available. Library construction relied on 5' RACE. Sequencer: Illumina HiSeq 2500. A second PCR of roughly 7 to 11 cycles was performed with a sample-barcoded 5' primer and a J-beta primer mix. A template-switch 5' adaptor carrying 12 random nucleotides introduced a unique molecular identifier onto each TCR beta cDNA molecule. At least 2.5 million CDR3-containing paired-end reads were obtained from each sample. The Mint cDNA synthesis kit, primed by a TRBC-specific oligonucleotide, was used to synthesize first-strand cDNA from all RNA. After uracil-DNA glycosylase treatment, a first 18-cycle PCR used universal primers M1SS and BC2_uni_R on all cDNA. Under the source paper's analysis protocol: For normalization, 1 million high-quality reads, each with a distinct molecular identifier, were randomly selected from each sample. Reads sharing molecular identifiers were discarded rather than binned into consensus sequences. MiTCR, run with a Q25 quality threshold and the strictest error-elimination algorithm, handled CDR3 identification, clonotype clustering and error correction. A nonparametric unseen species model using Euler transformation provided a lower-bound estimate of total TCR beta diversity. The raw public data were reprocessed by TCRdb itself: fastp quality trimming at Q25, MiXCR clonotype calling, in-frame beta chains only. Duplicate CDR3 protein sequences are folded into a single record with the most common DNA and genes. These V and J calls originate from TCRdb's pipeline instead of the authors' own analysis. Recorded for this sample are 850,000 to 1,000,000 distinct CDR3 sequences; around 48% of them occurred a single time. Roughly an eighth of the sample belongs to the ten largest clones.

The V and J ends are trimmed by 3 bases and 1 base, leaving 10 bases between them. CDR1 is given as SGHRS and CDR2 as YFSETQ, both from the germline V gene. Taken from cysteine to phenylalanine, the CDR3 has 14 residues. Only CDR3 DNA is held: 42 bases, read in frame from base 1. Donors were a few dozen systemically healthy Caucasian individuals from Russia aged roughly 6 to 90 years. Ten milliliters of peripheral blood were drawn from each donor into EDTA-treated Vacutainer tubes. PBMCs were isolated by Ficoll-Paque density-gradient centrifugation, with at least 6 million obtained per sample. Trizol reagent was used to extract total RNA from PBMCs, with at least 6 micrograms per sample. The percentages of naive CD45RAhigh/CD27high T cells were determined by flow cytometry on a PBMC aliquot from every donor. The entry originates in a study of blood T cells in healthy people across ages (dated by TCRdb to the mid-2010s). The study in broad terms: In model experiments, template switching captured about one uniquely barcoded TCR beta cDNA molecule for every two T cells. Age-related changes in TCR beta repertoire diversity were measured in the study by deep sequencing normalized with unique cDNA molecular identifiers. The donors were split into four age groups: young (average around 15 years), middle-aged (roughly 39), aged (about 62) and long-lived (under 90). To avoid experimental bias, donors of different ages were spread randomly across the sequencing lanes. Using the same blood draw, the study looked at two additional independent replicas of 1 million unique cDNA reads for two donors, one aged 18 to 29 and the other aged 80 or older. Overall results and qualifications from the work: Estimates of total diversity based on one million sequenced T cells were regarded as lower bounds and as underestimates. There was a strong correlation between observed TCR beta diversity and the percentage of naive T cells measured by flow cytometry. Because the CMV infection status of the donors was unknown, age-related changes in expanded clonotypes may potentially have been confounded. As age increased, observed TCR beta diversity per million T cells dropped in a roughly linear way, and a significant reduction was already evident by age around 41. Since profiling was done on bulk unsorted PBMCs, naive and antigen-experienced compartments could not be conclusively compared. The long-lived group showed more naive CD4+ T cells, fewer expanded clones and increased TCR diversity than the aged group, suggesting age selection.

Recombination connected TRBV5-1 to TRBJ2-5, with the identity of the D gene unclear. Sequenced material: blood. The source is a man aged 30-40 years in good health. The CDR3 protein is CASSSTLSQETQYF. The nucleotide sequence reads as follows: TGCGCCAGCAGCTCGACCCTAAGCCAAGAGACCCAGTACTTC.